These 28 T cell receptor beta chains share one sample of origin, sequenced in a study of cytomegalovirus exposure and HLA in healthy donors. PCR involved 60 Vbeta and 13 Jbeta primers. The assay was immunoSEQ multiplex PCR, and TCRdb's table has in-frame clones only and misses some. Of around 100,000 clones in the sample, 63% were seen once. Sequencing input: PBMCs. Receptor source: a human donor in good health.

A single count supports this clone. Written as DNA, the CDR3 is TGTGCCAGTAGTATCTTAGCGGGTTGGAATGAGCAGTTCTTC. Translating gives CASSILAGWNEQFF. This chain joins TRBV19 and TRBJ2-1; TRBD2 matches at 7 bases. Germline V gene lookup returns CDR1 LNHDA and CDR2 SQIVND (reference sequence). Trimming cost V 3 bases and J 7 bases; bases outside gene matches: 6. There are 14 residues in the CDR3.

This clone was counted a few times. The junction departs from the called germline gene at one end, perhaps through a read error. This chain links TRBV2 with TRBJ2-5; D is perhaps TRBD2 (5 bases). The CDR3 has 12 residues. Germline CDR1 SNHLY, CDR2 FYNNEI. This chain's CDR3 is CASKASQGTQYF. The DNA of the CDR3 is TGTGCCAGCAAAGCTAGCCAAGGGACCCAGTACTTC.

This chain connects TRBV19 to TRBJ2-7, with TRBD1 matching 12 bases. The CDR3 runs to 14 residues. From germline, CDR1 is LNHDA and CDR2 SQIVND (reference sequence). Trimming took 3 bases from V and 5 from J; bases not matched to a gene: 2. The CDR3 DNA sequence: TGTGCCAGTAGTATGGGACAGGGGGCCCACGAGCAGTACTTC. It translates to CASSMGQGAHEQYF. The full variable domain, its missing parts supplied by reference TRBV19 and TRBJ2-7, is DGGITQSPKYLFRKEGQNVTLSCEQNLNHDAMYWYRQDPGQGLRLIYYSQIVNDFQKGDIAEGYSVSREKKESFPLTVTSAQKNPTAFYLCASSMGQGAHEQYFGPGTRLTVT.

The rearrangement joins TRBV11-2 to TRBJ2-7; D may be TRBD1 (6 bases). V lost 5 bases, J lost 3 bases, and 14 bases lay in between. CDR3 size: 14 residues. Germline V gives CDR1 SGHAT, CDR2 FQNNGV. The DNA for the CDR3 is TGTGCCAGCAGCCGGACGGGACAACTCTACGAGCAGTACTTC. Translation gives CASSRTGQLYEQYF.

The rearrangement links TRBV7-9 to TRBJ2-2; tentatively, D is TRBD2 (6 bases). Trimming took 5 bases from V and 4 from J, leaving 17 bases between them. CDR3 size: 16 residues. The germline gives CDR1 SEHNR, CDR2 FQNEAQ (reference sequence). This CDR3 is CASSRDLEGGTGELFF. CDR3 bases: TGTGCCAGCAGCCGAGATTTGGAGGGAGGCACCGGGGAGCTGTTTTTT.

V gene TRBV19 combines with J gene TRBJ2-7; TRBD2 matches at 8 bases. The germline gives CDR1 LNHDA, CDR2 SQIVND (reference sequence). This CDR3 region has 18 residues. Unmatched junction bases numbered 14, after V lost 4 bases and J lost 0 bases. CDR3 protein: CASSKFGPTSGSSYEQYF. The CDR3 DNA reads TGTGCCAGTAGTAAGTTTGGGCCCACTAGCGGTAGCTCCTACGAGCAGTACTTC.

The chain carries TRBV4-1 and TRBJ2-1; no definite D call. Germline values: CDR1 MGHRA, CDR2 YSYEKL. The CDR3 covers 13 residues. With 0 bases removed from V and 11 bases from J, the gap between germline ends came to 11 bases. The CDR3 spells CASSQDQPTQQFF. CDR3 nucleotides: TGCGCCAGCAGCCAAGACCAACCAACACAGCAGTTCTTC.

This clone was counted only a few times. V usage is TRBV7-8 and J usage is TRBJ2-7; possibly TRBD1 for D (6 bases). CDR1 is SGHVS and CDR2 is FQNEAQ in the germline V gene. With 2 bases removed from V and 2 bases from J, the gap between germline ends came to 13 bases. This CDR3 region has 15 residues. CDR3 sequence reads: CASSLYRDTTYEQYF. CDR3 bases: TGTGCCAGCAGCTTATACCGGGACACCACCTACGAGCAGTACTTC. Looking up the rest from reference TRBV7-8 and TRBJ2-7 gives the full variable domain: GAGVSQSPRYKVAKRGQDVALRCDPISGHVSLFWYQQALGQGPEFLTYFQNEAQLDKSGLPSDRFFAERPEGSVSTLKIQRTQQEDSAVYLCASSLYRDTTYEQYFGPGTRLTVT.

This clone was picked up one time. The V call is TRBV29-1, the J call TRBJ2-5, with D possibly matching TRBD2 (6 bases). CDR1 and CDR2 (germline): SQVTM, ANQGSEA. V shed 4 bases and J shed 5 bases, with 17 bases lying between them. The CDR3 sequence is 14 residues long. This CDR3 reads CSVGGGGSGETQYF. As DNA, the CDR3 is TGCAGCGTTGGGGGTGGGGGGAGCGGGGAGACCCAGTACTTC.

The CDR3 spells CASSSLQLSYEQYF. The DNA for the CDR3 is TGCGCCAGCAGCTCTTTACAGCTATCCTACGAGCAGTACTTC. V gene TRBV5-1 combines with J gene TRBJ2-7; D not certain. CDR1 SGHRS and CDR2 YFSETQ come from the germline V gene. With 3 bases removed from V and 1 base from J, the gap between germline ends came to 11 bases. The CDR3 sequence is 14 residues long.

The CDR3 sequence: CASSRWTGSNEQFF. Written as DNA, the CDR3 is TGTGCCAGCAGTCGGTGGACAGGGAGCAATGAGCAGTTCTTC. The chain uses TRBV11-2 and TRBJ2-1; 8 bases fit TRBD1. The CDR3 is 14 residues long. The V segment lost 6 bases and the J segment 6 bases; nucleotides outside the gene matches: 7. CDR1 SGHAT and CDR2 FQNNGV come from the germline V gene.

The chain carries TRBV4-2 and TRBJ1-4; the D is unclear. CDR1 and CDR2 (germline): LGHNA, YNFKEQ. V lost 2 bases and J lost 8, with 3 bases in between. The CDR3 has 11 amino acids. The CDR3 loop reads CASSQQEKLFF. The DNA for the CDR3 is TGTGCCAGCAGCCAACAGGAAAAACTGTTTTTT.

This clone was detected only a few times. The CDR3: CASKSLGANSGANVLTF. In DNA, the CDR3 is TGCGCCAGCAAGAGTTTAGGGGCCAACTCTGGGGCCAACGTCCTGACTTTC. The V and J genes are TRBV5-1 and TRBJ2-6; maybe TRBD1 (5 bases). Germline V CDR1 and CDR2: SGHRS, YFSETQ. The CDR3 sequence is 17 residues long. V lost 6 bases to trimming and J lost 0 bases, with 16 bases between them.

The chain's CDR3 is CASSPVAGFMDTQYF. The CDR3, as DNA: TGCGCCAGCAGCCCAGTAGCGGGATTCATGGATACGCAGTATTTT. The gene calls are TRBV4-1 and TRBJ2-3; TRBD2 aligns across 8 bases. CDR3 length: 15 amino acids. J was trimmed by 6 bases and V by 4 bases; bases with no gene match: 9. The V gene's germline CDR1 is MGHRA and CDR2 YSYEKL.

The genes are TRBV18 and TRBJ2-7, with 7 nucleotides matching TRBD1. The CDR3 is 14 amino acids. Germline trimming cut 4 bases from V and 3 bases from J; bases unmatched to any gene: 6. Germline CDR1 reads KGHSH; CDR2 reads LQKENI. CDR3 loop: CASSHTQGRYEQYF. For the CDR3, the DNA is TGTGCCAGCTCACATACACAGGGGCGCTACGAGCAGTACTTC.

V is TRBV18 and J is TRBJ2-7; 11 nucleotides match TRBD1. The CDR3 extends over 13 amino acids. V dropped 4 bases and J dropped 6; count of bases not matched to a gene: 2. Per germline, CDR1 KGHSH and CDR2 LQKENI. CDR3 in DNA: TGTGCCAGCTCACGGGGACAGGGGGTCGAGCAGTACTTC. Protein sequence: CASSRGQGVEQYF.

This chain joins TRBV28 and TRBJ2-7; 7 nucleotides line up with TRBD2. Germline assignment: CDR1 MDHEN and CDR2 SYDVKM. CDR3 size: 15 residues. V was pared by 6 bases and J by 2 bases, with 10 bases of the junction left unmatched. This chain's CDR3 is CASRGSGRSPYEQYF. The CDR3 nucleotides read TGTGCCAGCAGGGGTTCCGGGAGGTCTCCCTACGAGCAGTACTTC.

The genes are TRBV28 and TRBJ1-5, with no clear D. The germline V gene encodes CDR1 MDHEN and CDR2 SYDVKM. Trimming took off 3 bases at V and 0 bases at J, with 6 bases between the two ends. This CDR3 region has 14 residues. In nucleotides, the CDR3 is TGTGCCAGCAGTTTCGGAGGTAGCAATCAGCCCCAGCATTTT. The encoded protein is CASSFGGSNQPQHF.

The chain couples TRBV6-1 to TRBJ2-7; D possibly corresponds to TRBD1 (6 bases). Germline V gene sequence: CDR1 MNHNS, CDR2 SASEGT. V was trimmed by 11 bases and J by 5 bases, leaving 16 bases between them. CDR3 size: 12 residues. This chain's CDR3 is CAGGQYYNEQYF. The CDR3, as DNA: TGTGCCGGCGGACAGTATTATAACGAGCAGTACTTC.

This chain uses TRBV7-3 with TRBJ1-2; D possibly corresponds to TRBD1 (6 bases). This CDR3 region has 16 residues. Germline CDR1 is SGHTA and CDR2 is FQGTGA. Trimming pared 5 bases from V and 8 bases from J, leaving 24 bases between. In DNA, the CDR3 is TGTGCCAGCAGCCCCGCTGACGGGGGGCTCGCGGGAGGCTACACCTTC. Amino acid sequence: CASSPADGGLAGGYTF.

The chain has TRBV5-1 and TRBJ2-1; 8 bases are shared with TRBD2. With 6 bases clipped from V and 10 bases from J, the junction kept 3 bases outside the gene matches. The CDR3 is made up of 11 amino acids. Germline assignment: CDR1 SGHRS and CDR2 YFSETQ. This chain's CDR3 is CASNSGGEQFF. CDR3 in DNA: TGCGCCAGCAACTCGGGGGGGGAGCAGTTCTTC.

J is TRBJ2-7 and V is TRBV20-1; no firm D call. V was clipped by 6 bases and J by 7 bases, with 13 bases between them. The CDR3 contains 11 residues. The germline CDR1 and CDR2 sequences are DFQATT and SNEGSKA (reference sequence). The CDR3: CSAHGRCEQYF. The CDR3 bases are TGCAGTGCCCACGGTCGTTGTGAGCAGTACTTC.

The V and J genes are TRBV7-8 and TRBJ2-1, with 11 bases identical to TRBD2. Trimming took 4 bases from V and 4 from J; bases not matched to a gene: 6. The germline V gene encodes CDR1 SGHVS and CDR2 FQNEAQ. CDR3 length equals 16 residues. CDR3 coding DNA: TGTGCCAGCAGCTCGCCGGGACTAGCGGAATACAATGAGCAGTTCTTC. Its protein is CASSSPGLAEYNEQFF.

The gene calls are TRBV28 and TRBJ1-5, with no clear D. V gave up 6 bases and J gave up 0 bases, with 15 bases separating them. CDR1 is MDHEN, CDR2 SYDVKM, per germline. The CDR3 consists of 16 residues. The CDR3 region has the DNA TGTGCCAGCAGCCCCGGTGGTCCAACTAGCAATCAGCCCCAGCATTTT. Its translation is CASSPGGPTSNQPQHF. The full variable domain, its missing parts supplied by reference TRBV28 and TRBJ1-5, is DVKVTQSSRYLVKRTGEKVFLECVQDMDHENMFWYRQDPGLGLRLIYFSYDVKMKEKGDIPEGYSVSREKKERFSLILESASTNQTSMYLCASSPGGPTSNQPQHFGDGTRLSIL.

The chain couples TRBV19 to TRBJ1-5; 9 nucleotides agree with TRBD1. Trimming cost V 5 bases and J 2 bases; bases outside gene matches: 4. The CDR3 contains 15 residues. Germline-derived CDR1 and CDR2 are LNHDA and SQIVND (reference sequence). This CDR3 reads CASSWGQGGNQPQHF. DNA of the CDR3: TGTGCCAGTAGTTGGGGACAGGGTGGCAATCAGCCCCAGCATTTT.

The rearrangement joins TRBV7-6 to TRBJ2-1, with TRBD2 matching over 10 bases. Germline values: CDR1 SGHVS, CDR2 FNYEAQ. CDR3 size: 17 residues. Germline trimming cut 4 bases from V and 7 bases from J; bases unmatched to any gene: 13. CDR3 nucleotide sequence: TGTGCCAGCAGCTCCAGAGACGTAGCGGGAGGCAGGAATGAGCAGTTCTTC. Amino acid sequence: CASSSRDVAGGRNEQFF. The full variable domain, its missing parts supplied by reference TRBV7-6 and TRBJ2-1, is GAGVSQSPRYKVTKRGQDVALRCDPISGHVSLYWYRQALGQGPEFLTYFNYEAQQDKSGLPNDRFSAERPEGSISTLTIQRTEQRDSAMYRCASSSRDVAGGRNEQFFGPGTRLTVL.

The gene calls are TRBV18 and TRBJ2-1, with D possibly matching TRBD2 (5 bases). The germline CDR1 and CDR2 sequences are KGHSH and LQKENI. The V end was cut by 2 bases, the J end by 8 bases, with 13 bases between. The CDR3 is 14 amino acids. The CDR3 bases are TGTGCCAGCTCACCAGGGTGGTCGGGGTATGAGCAGTTCTTC. It translates to CASSPGWSGYEQFF.

This clone has only a few counts. V gene TRBV6-6 combines with J gene TRBJ1-2; D unclear. Trimming removed 6 bases at V and 8 bases at J, with 13 bases between. The CDR3 covers 12 residues. Germline CDR1 reads MNHNY; CDR2 reads SVGAGI (reference sequence). DNA of the CDR3: TGTGCCAGCAGACCTACTTTGGGCGGCTACACCTTC. Protein product: CASRPTLGGYTF.